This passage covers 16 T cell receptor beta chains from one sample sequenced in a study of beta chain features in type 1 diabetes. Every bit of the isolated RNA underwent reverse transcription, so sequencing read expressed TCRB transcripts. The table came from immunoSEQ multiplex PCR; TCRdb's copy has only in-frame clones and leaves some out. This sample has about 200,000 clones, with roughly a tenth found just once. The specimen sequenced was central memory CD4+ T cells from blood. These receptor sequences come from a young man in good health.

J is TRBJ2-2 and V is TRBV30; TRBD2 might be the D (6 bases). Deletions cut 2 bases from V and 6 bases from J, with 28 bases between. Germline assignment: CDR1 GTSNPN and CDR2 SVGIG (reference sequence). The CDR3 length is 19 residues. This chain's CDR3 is CAWSTLRDAGRRIAGELFF. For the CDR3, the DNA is TGTGCCTGGAGTACACTCCGGGACGCGGGGCGGCGAATAGCCGGGGAGCTGTTTTTT.

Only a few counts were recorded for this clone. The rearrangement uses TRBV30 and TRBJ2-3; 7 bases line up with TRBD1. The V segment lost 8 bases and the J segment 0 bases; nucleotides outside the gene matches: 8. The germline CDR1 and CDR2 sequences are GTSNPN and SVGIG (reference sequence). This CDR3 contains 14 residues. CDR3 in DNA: TGTGCCAGACGACAGGGACCTAGCACAGATACGCAGTATTTT. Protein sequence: CARRQGPSTDTQYF.

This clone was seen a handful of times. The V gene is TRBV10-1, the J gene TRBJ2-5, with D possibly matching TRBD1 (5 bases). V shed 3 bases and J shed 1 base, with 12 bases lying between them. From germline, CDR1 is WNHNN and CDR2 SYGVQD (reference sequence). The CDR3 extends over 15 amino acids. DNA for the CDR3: TGCGCCAGCAGTGATGGGGCGGCTGCCCAAGAGACCCAGTACTTC. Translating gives CASSDGAAAQETQYF.

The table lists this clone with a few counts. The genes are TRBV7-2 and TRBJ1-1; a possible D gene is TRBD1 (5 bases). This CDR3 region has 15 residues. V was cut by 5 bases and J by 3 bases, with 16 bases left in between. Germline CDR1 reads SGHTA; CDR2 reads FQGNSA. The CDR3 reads CASSPDAGRDTEAFF. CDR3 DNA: TGTGCCAGCAGCCCCGACGCGGGCAGGGACACTGAAGCTTTCTTT.

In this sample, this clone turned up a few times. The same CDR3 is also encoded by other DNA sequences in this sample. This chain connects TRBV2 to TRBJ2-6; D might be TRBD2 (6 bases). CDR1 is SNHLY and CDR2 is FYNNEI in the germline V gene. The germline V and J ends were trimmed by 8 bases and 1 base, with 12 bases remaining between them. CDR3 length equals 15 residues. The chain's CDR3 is CASGLAGSGANVLTF. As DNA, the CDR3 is TGTGCCAGCGGTTTGGCGGGGTCTGGGGCCAACGTCCTGACTTTC.

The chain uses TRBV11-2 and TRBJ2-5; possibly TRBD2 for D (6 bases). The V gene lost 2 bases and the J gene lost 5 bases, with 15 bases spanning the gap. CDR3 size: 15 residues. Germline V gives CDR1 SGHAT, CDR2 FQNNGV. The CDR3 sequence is CASSLSSGGVETQYF. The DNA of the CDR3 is TGTGCCAGCAGCTTAAGTAGCGGCGGGGTGGAGACCCAGTACTTC.

CDR3 loop: CSASYSGYETQYF. In nucleotides, the CDR3 is TGCAGCGCTTCTTACTCGGGGTATGAGACCCAGTACTTC. V usage is TRBV29-1 and J usage is TRBJ2-5; D is perhaps TRBD2 (5 bases). From germline, CDR1 is SQVTM and CDR2 ANQGSEA. Between the trimmed V and J ends, which lost 7 bases and 5 bases, there was a span of 17 bases. The CDR3 is 13 residues long.

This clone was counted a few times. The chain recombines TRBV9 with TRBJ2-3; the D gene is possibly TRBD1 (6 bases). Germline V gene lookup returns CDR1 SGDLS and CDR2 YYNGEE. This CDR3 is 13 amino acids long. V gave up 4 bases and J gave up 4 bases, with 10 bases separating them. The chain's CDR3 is CASSPGTPDTQYF. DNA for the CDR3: TGTGCCAGCAGCCCCGGGACACCAGATACGCAGTATTTT.

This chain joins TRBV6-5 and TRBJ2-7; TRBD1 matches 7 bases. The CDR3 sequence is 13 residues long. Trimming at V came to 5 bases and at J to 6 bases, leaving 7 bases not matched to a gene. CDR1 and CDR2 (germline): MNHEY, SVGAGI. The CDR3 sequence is CASSTGQVGEQYF. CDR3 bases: TGTGCCAGCAGTACAGGACAGGTTGGCGAGCAGTACTTC.

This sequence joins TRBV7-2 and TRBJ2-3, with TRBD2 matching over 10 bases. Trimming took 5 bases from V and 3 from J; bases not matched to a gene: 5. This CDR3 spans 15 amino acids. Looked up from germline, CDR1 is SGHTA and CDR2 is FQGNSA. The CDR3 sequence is CASSIGTSVTDTQYF. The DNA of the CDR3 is TGTGCCAGCAGCATCGGGACTAGCGTTACAGATACGCAGTATTTT.

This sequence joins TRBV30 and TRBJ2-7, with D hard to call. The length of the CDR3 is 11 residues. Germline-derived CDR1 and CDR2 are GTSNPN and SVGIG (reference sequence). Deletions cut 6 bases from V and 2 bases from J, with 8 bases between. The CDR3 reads CACPGTYEQYF. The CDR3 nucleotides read TGTGCCTGCCCGGGTACCTACGAGCAGTACTTC. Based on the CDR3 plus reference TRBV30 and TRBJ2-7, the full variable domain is SQTIHQWPATLVQPVGSPLSLECTVEGTSNPNLYWYRQAAGRGLQLLFYSVGIGQISSEVPQNLSASRPQDRQFILSSKKLLLSDSGFYLCACPGTYEQYFGPGTRLTVT.

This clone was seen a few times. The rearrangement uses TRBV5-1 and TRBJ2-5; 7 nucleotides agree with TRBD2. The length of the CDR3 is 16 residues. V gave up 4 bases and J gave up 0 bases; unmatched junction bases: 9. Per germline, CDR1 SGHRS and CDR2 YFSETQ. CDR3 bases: TGCGCCAGCAGCCTAGCTAGCGGAGATAACCAAGAGACCCAGTACTTC. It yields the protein CASSLASGDNQETQYF. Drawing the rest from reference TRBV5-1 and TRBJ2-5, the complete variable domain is KAGVTQTPRYLIKTRGQQVTLSCSPISGHRSVSWYQQTPGQGLQFLFEYFSETQRNKGNFPGRFSGRQFSNSRSEMNVSTLELGDSALYLCASSLASGDNQETQYFGPGTRLLVL.

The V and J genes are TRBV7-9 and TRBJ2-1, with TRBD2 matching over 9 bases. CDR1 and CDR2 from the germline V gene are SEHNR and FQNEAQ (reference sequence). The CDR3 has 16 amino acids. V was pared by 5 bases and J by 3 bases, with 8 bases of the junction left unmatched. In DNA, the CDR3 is TGTGCCAGCAGCCCTCTCACTAGCGGGTTCTACAATGAGCAGTTCTTC. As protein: CASSPLTSGFYNEQFF.

CDR3 sequence reads: CASSPGLAGTADTQYF. CDR3 sequence (DNA): TGTGCCAGCAGTCCGGGACTAGCGGGAACCGCAGATACGCAGTATTTT. The gene calls are TRBV2 and TRBJ2-3; 13 positions agree with TRBD2. This CDR3 comprises 16 residues. In germline, CDR1 is SNHLY, CDR2 FYNNEI. Unmatched junction bases numbered 6, after V lost 5 bases and J lost 4 bases.

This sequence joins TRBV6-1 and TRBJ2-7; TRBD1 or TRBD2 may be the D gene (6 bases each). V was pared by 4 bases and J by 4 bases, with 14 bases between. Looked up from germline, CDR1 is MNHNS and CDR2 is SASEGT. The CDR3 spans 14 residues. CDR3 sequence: CASSGPGARYEQYF. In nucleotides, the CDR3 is TGTGCCAGCAGTGGACCGGGGGCGCGGTACGAGCAGTACTTC.

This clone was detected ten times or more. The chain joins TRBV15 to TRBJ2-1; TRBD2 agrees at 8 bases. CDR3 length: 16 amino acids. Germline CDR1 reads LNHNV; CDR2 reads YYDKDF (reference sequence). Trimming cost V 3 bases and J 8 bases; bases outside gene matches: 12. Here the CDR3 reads CATSRPGLAGIYEQFF. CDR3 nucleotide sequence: TGTGCCACCAGCAGGCCCGGGCTAGCGGGTATCTATGAGCAGTTCTTC.